This T cell receptor beta chain was sequenced during a study of CD8+CD57+ T cells in acquired aplastic anemia. General observations from the study: Statistical testing detected no significant gap in CD8+ Simpson's diversity between patients and controls. The study identified twenty-nine CD8+ CDR3 sequences shared by patients and controls.

Worth noting for this clonotype: Its target is not known. A much larger clone is a single base away; this may be a read error.

CD8+CD57+ cell expansion, shown by flow cytometry, had occurred in the patients selected for sequencing. Each patient gave a blood sample that was collected before any therapy had been received. Both TCR beta VDJ combination and CDR3 sequence profiling were carried out. Genomic DNA was the template for this profiling. MiXCR was run by TCRdb on the reads, yielding one entry per CDR3 protein. This sample yields around 430,000 distinct CDR3 sequences, of which approximately 33% are seen a single time; under 0.95% belongs to the top ten. There are 17 residues in the CDR3. Germline V gives CDR1 SGHTA, CDR2 FQGNSA. V lost 1 base, J lost 1 base, and 17 bases lay in between.

This rearrangement joins TRBV7-2 to TRBJ2-7, with a tentative D call TRBD1 (6 bases). The sequencing sample was made of sorted CD4+, CD8+, or CD8+CD57+ T cells (not recorded which) from PBMCs. The receptor was derived from a human donor with aplastic anemia. The CDR3 here is CASSLVPPGVGSYEQYF. In nucleotides, the CDR3 is TGTGCCAGCAGCTTAGTGCCTCCAGGGGTGGGGTCCTACGAGCAGTACTTC. Combining the CDR3 with reference TRBV7-2 and TRBJ2-7 gives the whole variable domain GAGVSQSPSNKVTEKGKDVELRCDPISGHTALYWYRQSLGQGLEFLIYFQGNSAPDKSGLPSDRFSAERTGGSVSTLTIQRTQQEDSAVYLCASSLVPPGVGSYEQYFGPGTRLTVT.